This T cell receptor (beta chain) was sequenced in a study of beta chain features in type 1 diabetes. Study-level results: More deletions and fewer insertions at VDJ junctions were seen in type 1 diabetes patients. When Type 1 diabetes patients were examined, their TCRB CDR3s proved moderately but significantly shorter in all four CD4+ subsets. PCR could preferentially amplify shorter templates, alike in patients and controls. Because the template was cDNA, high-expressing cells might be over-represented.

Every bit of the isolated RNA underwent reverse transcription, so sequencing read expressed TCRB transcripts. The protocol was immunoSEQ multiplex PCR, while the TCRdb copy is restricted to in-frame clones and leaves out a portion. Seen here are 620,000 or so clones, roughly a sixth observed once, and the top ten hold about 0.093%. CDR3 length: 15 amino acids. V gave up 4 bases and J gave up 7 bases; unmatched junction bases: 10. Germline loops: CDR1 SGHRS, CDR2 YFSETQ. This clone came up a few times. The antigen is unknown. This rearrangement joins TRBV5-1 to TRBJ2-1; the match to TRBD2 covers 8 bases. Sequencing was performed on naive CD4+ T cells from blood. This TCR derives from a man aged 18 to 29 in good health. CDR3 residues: CASSPGLASVNEQFF. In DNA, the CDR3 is TGCGCCAGCAGCCCTGGACTAGCAAGTGTAAATGAGCAGTTCTTC.